This TCR beta chain appears in the sequencing data of a study of beta chain features in type 1 diabetes (dated by TCRdb to 2016 to 2019). For the study in its entirety: Patients and healthy donors did not differ in mean age, gender distribution, total cell number or subset yield. A total of under 140,000,000 sorted cells were examined across all samples, and the number of cells per subset was strongly correlated with RNA yield. In the study, TCRB repertoires of sorted circulating CD4+ T cell subsets from recently diagnosed type 1 diabetes patients were compared with those of matched healthy donors. Naive and central memory subsets were obtained from all 30 or so donors, but regulatory and stem cell-like memory subsets were isolated from only 8 patients and 8 healthy donors. The full study reports these points: Shorter templates might have been favored by PCR, but patient and control samples were amplified and corrected together, so both groups would have been affected equally by any skew. Patients with type 1 diabetes made fewer insertions and deleted more nucleotides at VDJ recombination sites, implying thymic rearrangement abnormalities. The naive, central memory and regulatory TCRB repertoires appeared to resemble one another more closely among patients than among healthy donors. HLA sub-analyses involved small numbers of individuals, so any influence of HLA type on TCRB rearrangement remained unresolved. Because cDNA was sequenced instead of genomic DNA, highly expressing activated cells could be over-represented, though the groups showed no difference in activation or CD3 levels. Type 1 diabetes patients showed a moderate but significant shortening of TCRB CDR3 length in all four CD4+ subsets.

The V and J ends are trimmed by 7 bases and 0 bases, leaving 15 bases between them. CDR1 and CDR2, per the germline V gene, are SQVTM and ANQGSEA. Inclusive of the bounding cysteine and phenylalanine, the CDR3 is 14 residues long. The only DNA kept is the CDR3, 42 bases in frame from the first base. The entire isolated RNA was reverse transcribed using the High Capacity cDNA Reverse Transcription Kit, and thus expressed TCRB transcripts were sequenced. Deep immunoSEQ sequencing was performed on naive, central memory and regulatory T cell samples, with an average of roughly 3.5 million total reads per sample. Sorted cells were lysed in RLT buffer, and RNA was extracted using DNase-treated RNeasy Micro or Mini kits according to cell number. Each cell subset was processed separately to prevent cross-contamination, with patient and healthy donor samples processed together. Using the immunoSEQ multiplex PCR, TCRB sequences were amplified from cDNA into 87-bp fragments spanning the CDR3 region. Sequencing of the amplicons was performed on the Illumina HiSeq platform. In the paper's pipeline: PCR bias was computationally corrected using synthetic template baselines, reads within Hamming distance 2 were collapsed, and singletons that could not be merged were discarded. Reads were aligned against IMGT so that V, D and J genes, CDR3 length and insertions or deletions at six rearrangement sites could be assigned. Within each subset, clonotype counts were normalized to sorted cell number, and only after that were true diversity and Gini coefficients computed with the tcR R package. The overlap coefficient, calculated on TCRB nucleotide sequences, was used to measure repertoire sharing. As a proxy for the pre-selection repertoire, out-of-frame TCRB sequences from naive cells were analyzed. The immuneACCESS repertoire file appears here via TCRdb, limited to in-frame rearrangements. These files lack a portion of the clones; in checked studies, under half of the deficit traces to unresolved V genes, and the cause of the others is not known. V, J and clone size reflect that table, while D and trimming were determined from the DNA. Within this sample are about 620,000 clones, with less than 20% of them counted one time only. The ten largest clones add up to around 0.1% of the sample.

The table lists this clone with a few counts. Its target antigen remains unknown. No much larger clone is present one base from it, and per-base qualities are unavailable. From each donor, a single peripheral blood sample of 90 to 150 mL on average was drawn into heparinised tubes. A BD FACSAria II was used to sort naive, central memory, regulatory and stem cell-like memory CD4+ T cells with a panel that included CD45RO, CCR7, CD25, CD127, CD95 and CD27. Every sorted population had a purity above 95%. PBMCs were separated immediately by Lymphoprep density gradient centrifugation and were stained directly, without being cultured. To minimize batch effects, samples were stained and sorted in pairs, one healthy donor with one patient per experiment.

The source of this sequence is a man aged 18 to 29 in good health. Sequencing input: naive CD4+ T cells from blood. Interpreted using the paper, the cell subset or site label stands for: true naive CD4+ T cells. The chain was built from TRBV29-1 and TRBJ1-1; perhaps TRBD1 is the D gene, with 6 bases matching. The CDR3 has the sequence CSGAQGALNTEAFF. The DNA is TGCAGCGGTGCACAGGGTGCCCTGAACACTGAAGCTTTCTTT.